The present TCR beta chain was sequenced within a study of blood T cells in healthy people across ages. On the study more broadly: When template switching was applied, about one barcoded beta molecule was captured per two T cells.

Then a second PCR, running roughly 7 to 11 cycles, was carried out with a sample-barcoded 5' primer and a J-beta primer mix. One entry per CDR3 protein, called by TCRdb with MiXCR from the 5' RACE reads. The sample consists of about 640,000 distinct CDR3 sequences, roughly 53% of them appearing once. Trimming took off 2 bases at V and 7 bases at J, with 11 bases between the two ends. The length of the CDR3 is 13 residues. The people who gave samples were healthy Caucasians from Russia, aged about 6 to 100. V usage is TRBV12-3 or TRBV12-4 and J usage is TRBJ1-2; no clear D gene. The material sequenced was blood. The TCR was taken from a man aged 55 to 69 in good health. CDR3 loop: CASSLRRAAGYTF. Written as DNA, the CDR3 is TGTGCCAGCAGTTTAAGGCGGGCAGCTGGCTACACCTTC.